A single sample gave rise to the 3 T cell receptor beta chains below, sequenced in a study of human T cells and chemical hapten exposure. TCRdb reprocessed the RACE reads via MiXCR and lists one record per CDR3 protein. This table holds some 250,000 distinct CDR3 sequences, almost 8% found once. The time point here: pre-sensitization, week 0. Indicated treatment: therapeutic diphenylcyclopropenone sensitization with weekly scalp DPC. The sequences come from whole blood, collected in connection with sensitization to the hapten diphenylcyclopropenone (DPC). All receptors come from a man younger than 35 with alopecia areata. Some clones in this sample may be carry-over from other donors' samples.

V and J are TRBV5-1 and TRBJ1-6; D is unclear. The CDR3 runs to 17 residues. The germline V gene encodes CDR1 SGHRS and CDR2 YFSETQ. V lost 4 bases and J 4 bases, leaving 18 bases between the germline ends. This CDR3 is CASSPRTPTFYNSPLHF. Written as DNA, the CDR3 is TGCGCCAGCAGCCCCCGGACCCCAACCTTTTATAATTCACCCCTCCACTTT.

This clonotype was counted between two and nine times. This chain joins TRBV4-1 and TRBJ2-7, with 11 bases that match TRBD1. CDR3 length equals 15 residues. The trim removed 1 base at V and 3 bases at J, leaving 2 bases unmatched. Germline V gives CDR1 MGHRA, CDR2 YSYEKL. The CDR3 loop is CASSQAGTGGYEQYF. CDR3 sequence (DNA): TGCGCCAGCAGCCAAGCCGGGACAGGGGGCTACGAGCAGTACTTC.

This clonotype was recorded a few times. J is TRBJ2-7 and V is TRBV20-1; possibly TRBD2 for D (5 bases). V lost 1 base and J lost 4, with 8 bases in between. The germline V gene encodes CDR1 DFQATT and CDR2 SNEGSKA (reference sequence). The CDR3 has 12 amino acids. The CDR3 DNA sequence: TGCAGTGCTAGAGCCCGGGGATACGAGCAGTACGTC. Its protein product is CSARARGYEQYV.